Listed below are T cell receptor beta chains from one sample, sequenced in a study of regulatory T cells in long-lasting Graves disease. TCRdb reanalysed the multiplex PCR reads using MiXCR and keeps one entry per CDR3 protein. The sample has a few hundred thousand distinct CDR3 sequences, about 20% seen once. In addition, the sample was reused for a study of T cells in Graves' hyperthyroidism and ophthalmopathy.

The source material was peripheral blood mononuclear cells (PBMCs), sampled at new diagnosis, from a patient treated with antithyroid drugs. All receptors come from a woman under 40 with Graves disease. CDR3s include the opening cysteine and the closing phenylalanine or tryptophan. D genes are given only for firm matches. Size is omitted from some rows. Given values are once, few, many or a class for expanded clones.

DNA | CDR3 | D | V | size | J
TGCAGTGCTACCCCCAGCCTATACACCGGGGAGCTGTTTTTT | CSATPSLYTGELFF | - | TRBV20-1 | many | TRBJ2-2
TGTGCCAGCAGTTTCCCGGACAGACGGGGCTATGGCTACACCTTC | CASSFPDRRGYGYTF | - | TRBV25-1 | - | TRBJ1-2
TGTGCCAGCAGCATCACAGGAACCTACACCGGGGAGCTGTTTTTT | CASSITGTYTGELFF | - | TRBV7-9 | few | TRBJ2-2
TGTGCCACCGACCCCGGGACAGGGGACGCTGAAGCTTTCTTT | CATDPGTGDAEAFF | TRBD1 | TRBV19 | - | TRBJ1-1
TGTGCCAGCAGCCGCGACCCGGGGGAGACCCAGTACTTC | CASSRDPGETQYF | - | TRBV7-8 | many | TRBJ2-5
TGTGCCAGCAGGAAAGGGACAGGGTCGAACACTGAAGCTTTCTTT | CASRKGTGSNTEAFF | TRBD1 | TRBV28 | - | TRBJ1-1
TGCGCCAGCAGTATCTATCAGGGTTTTCTCGGCTACACCTTC | CASSIYQGFLGYTF | - | TRBV10-1 | many | TRBJ1-2
TGTGCCAGCAGCGTAGATGGGGTGTCTGGGGCCAACGTCCTGACTTTC | CASSVDGVSGANVLTF | - | TRBV9 | - | TRBJ2-6
TGTGCCAGCAGCCCAACCCCCCAGGGGGTGACTAACTATGGCTACACCTTC | CASSPTPQGVTNYGYTF | TRBD1 | TRBV5-5 | few | TRBJ1-2
TGTGCCAGCAGTGACTCGGGCAATCGGGCTTTCTTT | CASSDSGNRAFF | - | TRBV6-2/TRBV6-3 | - | TRBJ1-1
TGTGCCAGCAGCCACAGCGCCGAAAGCACAGATACGCAGTATTTT | CASSHSAESTDTQYF | - | TRBV3-1 | many | TRBJ2-3
TGTGCCAGCAGTTACTCGACCGGGACGGAATATCTGAACACTGAAGCTTTCTTT | CASSYSTGTEYLNTEAFF | - | TRBV6-5 | many | TRBJ1-1
TGTGCCAGCAGCTTGGCTACCTTCACTAGATCGGCCACAGAGACCCAGTACTTC | CASSLATFTRSATETQYF | - | TRBV11-2 | many | TRBJ2-5
TGTGCCAGCAGCGTAAACGGGGGGGCCGTTACCTACAATGAGCAGTTCTTC | CASSVNGGAVTYNEQFF | TRBD2 | TRBV9 | many | TRBJ2-1
TGTGCCAGCAGTGAATTGGGCGGGGGGGCCAGGGAGACCCAGTACTTC | CASSELGGGARETQYF | TRBD2 | TRBV2 | - | TRBJ2-5
TGTGCCAGCAGTTACTCGACAGGGGGTAGCACTGAAGCTTTCTTT | CASSYSTGGSTEAFF | TRBD1 | TRBV6-5 | many | TRBJ1-1
TGTGCCTGGAGTGTACCGGGAGGGCCGTACAATGAGCAGTTCTTC | CAWSVPGGPYNEQFF | TRBD2 | TRBV30 | once | TRBJ2-1
TGTGCCAGCAGCGTATTAGAAGCGGCGGGGGAGCAGTTCTTC | CASSVLEAAGEQFF | - | TRBV9 | many | TRBJ2-1
TGTGCCAGCAGTTCAGACAGGGGATTTCACTACGAGCAGTACTTC | CASSSDRGFHYEQYF | TRBD1 | TRBV12-3/TRBV12-4 | many | TRBJ2-7
TGTGCCAGCACCCTCTCGGGGGAGACCTACAATGAGCAGTTCTTC | CASTLSGETYNEQFF | - | TRBV6-1 | few | TRBJ2-1
TGTGCCAGCACGGGGGACTCATCCAGCAGGGGAGTCTACGAGCAGTACTTC | CASTGDSSSRGVYEQYF | - | TRBV3-1 | many | TRBJ2-7
TGTGCCACCGGGAAGGGGGCAGGCTACGAGCAGTACTTC | CATGKGAGYEQYF | TRBD1 | TRBV15 | many | TRBJ2-7
TGTGCCAGCAGTGAAGGGGACAGTCCCTACGAGCAGTACTTC | CASSEGDSPYEQYF | TRBD1 | TRBV6-1 | many | TRBJ2-7
TGTGCCACCAGGACAGGAGGTTCCTACAATGAGCAGTTCTTC | CATRTGGSYNEQFF | TRBD1 | TRBV6-4 | once | TRBJ2-1
TGTGCCAGCAGCTTAACGTTTTCACGGTTGAACACCGGGGAGCTGTTTTTT | CASSLTFSRLNTGELFF | - | TRBV7-3 | few | TRBJ2-2
TGTGCCAGCAGTGACCGGGACAGGGGGCCCCACTTT | CASSDRDRGPHF | TRBD1 | TRBV6-1 | few | TRBJ1-6
TGTGCCAGCAGCGTGGGGGGAATCCAGTACACAGATACGCAGTATTTT | CASSVGGIQYTDTQYF | - | TRBV9 | - | TRBJ2-3
TGCGCCAGCAGTGAGTCAGGGGGTGGCGGTGAAAAACTGTTTTTT | CASSESGGGGEKLFF | - | TRBV10-2 | few | TRBJ1-4
TGTGCCAGCAGTTTCGACAGGGGGCGTGGGGCCAACGTCCTGACTTTC | CASSFDRGRGANVLTF | TRBD1 | TRBV12-3/TRBV12-4 | many | TRBJ2-6
TGTGCCAGCAGCCCCTGGCGGGGGGGCCACGAGCAGTACTTC | CASSPWRGGHEQYF | TRBD2 | TRBV7-9 | - | TRBJ2-7
TGTGCCAGCAGTTATGGGGGTGCGGCAGATACGCAGTATTTT | CASSYGGAADTQYF | - | TRBV6-2/TRBV6-3 | - | TRBJ2-3
TGTGCCACCAGACCCGGATTGAACACCGGGGAGCTGTTTTTT | CATRPGLNTGELFF | - | TRBV15 | few | TRBJ2-2
TGTGCCAGTAGTACAACAATGACGGTCTCTGGAAACACCATATATTTT | CASSTTMTVSGNTIYF | - | TRBV19 | - | TRBJ1-3
TGTGCCAGCAGCCTGGGACAGAAAAATGAAAAACTGTTTTTT | CASSLGQKNEKLFF | TRBD1 | TRBV27 | many | TRBJ1-4
TGTGCCAGCAGCTTAGTCGGCAGGGGTGGCGGGGAGCTGTTTTTT | CASSLVGRGGGELFF | - | TRBV7-9 | - | TRBJ2-2
TGTGCCAGCGTCTTGGGACAGGGAAGTGATACGCAGTATTTT | CASVLGQGSDTQYF | TRBD1 | TRBV2 | many | TRBJ2-3
TGCAGTGCTTGCACCTTACAGGGGGCTGACTATGGCTACACCTTC | CSACTLQGADYGYTF | TRBD1 | TRBV20-1 | many | TRBJ1-2
TGTGCCAGCAGTTACTCGACCGCGGGGGGGAAAGATACGCAGTATTTT | CASSYSTAGGKDTQYF | TRBD2 | TRBV6-6 | many | TRBJ2-3
TGCAGTGCTCCCTGGGGCCATGGCTACACCTTC | CSAPWGHGYTF | - | TRBV20-1 | few | TRBJ1-2
TGCAGTGCTACGGGACAGGGGTCCAGTCAGCCCCAGCATTTT | CSATGQGSSQPQHF | TRBD1 | TRBV20-1 | many | TRBJ1-5
TGCGCCAGCAGCTTGGACTATCGGGGGGCGGACACTGAAGCTTTCTTT | CASSLDYRGADTEAFF | - | TRBV5-1 | many | TRBJ1-1
TGTGCCAGCAGCCGAGAAACAGGGGTGGATGGCTACACCTTC | CASSRETGVDGYTF | TRBD1 | TRBV3-1 | - | TRBJ1-2
TGTCGGGCCGCGGGGGGTTACAATGAGCAGTTCTTC | CRAAGGYNEQFF | TRBD2 | TRBV6-1 | many | TRBJ2-1
TGTGCCAGCAGTTTTGGGGCTGGCTACACCTTC | CASSFGAGYTF | - | TRBV6-5 | many | TRBJ1-2
TGTGCCAGCAGCTTAGGATCAAAGGGCAGGGAAAGAGCCGGGGAGCTGTTTTTT | CASSLGSKGRERAGELFF | - | TRBV7-9 | - | TRBJ2-2
TGTGCCAGCAGTTTCATCTCCGTCTTTGGGGAGACCCAGTACTTC | CASSFISVFGETQYF | - | TRBV27 | many | TRBJ2-5
TGTGCCAGTAGTACGGAAGGGGGCATGGGGTTGGATTGGCCCCAGCATTTT | CASSTEGGMGLDWPQHF | TRBD1 | TRBV19 | many | TRBJ1-5
TGTGCCAGCAGTCCGAAACAGGGGGCTGGAGAGACCCAGTACTTC | CASSPKQGAGETQYF | TRBD1 | TRBV12-3/TRBV12-4 | - | TRBJ2-5
TGTGCCAGCAGCAACGACACGAACTACAATGAGCAGTTCTTC | CASSNDTNYNEQFF | - | TRBV5-5 | many | TRBJ2-1
TGTGCCGTCCTTCCGACCGGGACAGGGAACGTTGGTTTCTTT | CAVLPTGTGNVGFF | - | TRBV3-2 | - | TRBJ1-1
TGTGCCAGCAGTTTTGAGCCAACCCTTGGGCAGTTCTTC | CASSFEPTLGQFF | - | TRBV12-3/TRBV12-4 | many | TRBJ2-1
TGTGCCAGCAGCTTAAATTCAGGGAGAAACACCATATATTTT | CASSLNSGRNTIYF | - | TRBV7-6 | many | TRBJ1-3
TGTGCCAGCAGCGTAGGAGGGAGTTCACCCCTCCACTTT | CASSVGGSSPLHF | - | TRBV9 | - | TRBJ1-6
TGCGCCAGCAGCTTGGTATCTGGGGGTGATCAGCCCCAGCATTTT | CASSLVSGGDQPQHF | - | TRBV5-1 | many | TRBJ1-5
TGTGCCAGCTCTCTCACAGGGGGAAGCAATCAGCCCCAGCATTTT | CASSLTGGSNQPQHF | TRBD1 | TRBV18 | many | TRBJ1-5
TGTGCCAGCAGTAGGGGACAGGGGGGCTACGAGCAGTACTTC | CASSRGQGGYEQYF | TRBD1 | TRBV12-3/TRBV12-4 | many | TRBJ2-7
TGTGCCAGCAGCCAAGAGGGGAATCAGCCCCAGCATTTT | CASSQEGNQPQHF | - | TRBV3-1 | many | TRBJ1-5
TGCGCCAGCAGCCAAGCACGAAATAGCAATCAGCCCCAGCATTTT | CASSQARNSNQPQHF | - | TRBV4-1 | many | TRBJ1-5
TGTGCCAGCAGCTTAGATCTGGCTAGCGGGGGCCCCATCACAGATACGCAGTATTTT | CASSLDLASGGPITDTQYF | TRBD2 | TRBV11-2 | once | TRBJ2-3